This TCR beta chain was found in a study of T cell repertoires in cytomegalovirus infection. For the study at large: Epitope selection comprised recently identified HLA-C-restricted CMV epitopes and well-studied HLA-B-restricted CMV epitopes. An indication of both CMV infection and matching HLA type came from public TCR beta signatures.

Trimming removed 2 bases at V and 5 bases at J, with 16 bases between. The CDR3 loop spans 15 amino acids. CDR1 and CDR2 from the germline V gene are MNHEY and SVGAGI. Worth noting for this clonotype: The antigen remains unidentified.

Findings of the study overall: In two of eight donors, the top clonotype was HLA-C-restricted CMV-specific. People with CMV and the relevant HLA were identified by cumulative public TCR beta family frequency.

TCRdb recomputed calls from the reads with MiXCR, one row per CDR3 protein. This table holds under 300,000 distinct CDR3 sequences, 20% to 25% found once. This TCR was sampled from a human donor in good health (CMV status not recorded). Some clones in this sample may be carry-over from other donors' samples. The chain uses TRBV6-5 and TRBJ2-7, with D possibly being TRBD1 or TRBD2 (6 bases each). This specimen consisted of cultured PBMCs, obtained from culture after CMV antigen stimulation. The CDR3 DNA is TGTGCCAGCAGTTACGACGGGGGCGAGTTGCACGAGCAGTACTTC. The encoded protein is CASSYDGGELHEQYF.